The rows below give T cell receptor beta chains drawn from one sample of a study of T cell changes during pregnancy in multiple sclerosis. Libraries were prepared by immunoSEQ multiplex PCR; TCRdb keeps only in-frame clonotypes and omits some of them. The profile shows about 38,000 clones, around 90% of them singletons. Sequenced here: CD4+ T cells from peripheral blood mononuclear cells, sampled after pregnancy. These receptors all stem from a female donor in good health, enrolled as a control in a pregnancy study. The CDR3 runs from the conserved cysteine through the conserved F or W. Each record gives: V gene, clone size, J gene, CDR3 protein. Clone size is shown for a subset of rows, as once, few, many or a class of expanded clone.

>TRBV6-5|.|TRBJ2-3
CASSYQGTMGDTQYF
>TRBV4-1|.|TRBJ2-1
CASSQHRTGSSYNEQFF
>TRBV30|.|TRBJ1-5
CAWRGQKGQPQHF
>TRBV18|.|TRBJ2-1
CASSPQTHVSYNEQFF
>TRBV6-5|.|TRBJ2-2
CASRPSLVFGELFF
>TRBV4-1|.|TRBJ2-5
CASSGGQGRGETQYF
>TRBV2|.|TRBJ1-2
CASGEGFGYGYTF
>TRBV6-5|.|TRBJ1-2
CASRFDRNYGYTF
>TRBV2|.|TRBJ2-3
CASCSGTVFTDTQYF
>TRBV4-1|.|TRBJ2-1
CASSQGGLGEQFF
>TRBV5-4|.|TRBJ1-2
CASSPDGQDYGYTF
>TRBV6-5|.|TRBJ2-1
CASSYRLFSSYNEQFF
>TRBV30|few|TRBJ1-1
CAWTGGKAFF
>TRBV6-5|few|TRBJ1-2
CASSSLYGYTF